This T cell receptor (beta chain) was profiled in a study of glioma-infiltrating T cells. Whole-study findings and limits: Above-expected tissue-blood divergence occurred in all gliomas, most in low-grade ones.

This clonotype was seen only once. The antigen remains unidentified. An end of the junction does not agree with germline; a read error may underlie this. Using RNA template, CDR3s of TCR alpha and beta were amplified with iRepertoire arm-PCR. For one-step reverse transcription and amplification, 100-400 ng of tissue mRNA or PBMC total RNA was used. TCRdb itself ran the multiplex PCR reads through MiXCR, one entry per CDR3 protein. The sample lists about 93,000 distinct CDR3 sequences, about 37% seen once, with approximately 38% in the top ten. The germline V gene has CDR1 MNHNS and CDR2 SASEGT. CDR3 length: 14 residues.

Sequencing was performed on glioma tissue, nonneoplastic brain tissue, or PBMCs (not recorded which). The sequence was obtained from a human donor with low-grade glioma or glioblastoma, undergoing nonglioma brain surgery, or in good health (not recorded which). V gene TRBV6-1 combines with J gene TRBJ1-1; D is perhaps TRBD1 (5 bases). The CDR3 sequence: CASISVGGETEASF. The CDR3 DNA follows: TGTGCCAGCATCTCGGTCGGGGGGGAAACTGAAGCTTCCTTT.